The next 23 T cell receptor beta chains were all read from a single sample in a study of cytomegalovirus exposure and HLA in healthy donors. Both 60 Vbeta primers and 13 Jbeta primers went into the PCR. The assay was immunoSEQ multiplex PCR, and TCRdb's table has in-frame clones only and misses some. The sample lists under 200,000 clones; roughly 80% were seen once. Sequenced material: PBMCs. The receptors originated from a human donor in good health.

The rearrangement uses TRBV19 and TRBJ1-1; D perhaps matches TRBD1 (5 bases). Germline V gene data show CDR1 as LNHDA and CDR2 as SQIVND (reference sequence). V was shortened by 5 bases and J by 4 bases, with 14 bases between the two germline ends. The CDR3 has 14 amino acids. Written as DNA, the CDR3 is TGTGCCAGTAGTTCGCCCCACGACAGCACTGAAGCTTTCTTT. It codes for CASSSPHDSTEAFF.

This clone has a handful of counts. The J gene is TRBJ2-7, the V gene TRBV6-6; 12 positions agree with TRBD2. V gave up 2 bases and J gave up 4 bases; unmatched junction bases: 3. This CDR3 comprises 15 residues. Per the germline V gene, CDR1 is MNHNY and CDR2 is SVGAGI (reference sequence). CDR3 region: CASSYETSGGYEQYF. The CDR3 nucleotides read TGTGCCAGCAGTTACGAGACTAGCGGGGGTTACGAGCAGTACTTC.

This clone was observed a few times. CDR3 nucleotide sequence: TGTGCCAGCAGCTTGGGCGGGGGGAACACCGGGGAGCTGTTTTTT. Protein product: CASSLGGGNTGELFF. This chain connects TRBV5-6 to TRBJ2-2; 7 nucleotides align to TRBD2. The CDR3 loop spans 15 amino acids. Trimming at V came to 0 bases and at J to 1 base, leaving 0 bases not matched to a gene. Per germline, CDR1 SGHDT and CDR2 YYEEEE.

The rearrangement joins TRBV4-3 to TRBJ1-4, with 9 positions matching TRBD1. The CDR3 loop spans 17 amino acids. The J segment lost 3 bases and the V segment lost 1 base, leaving 6 bases of the junction unmatched. Germline CDR1 reads LGHNA; CDR2 reads YSLEER. The CDR3 bases are TGCGCCAGCAGCCAAGTGGGACAGGGATTCTCTAATGAAAAACTGTTTTTT. It encodes CASSQVGQGFSNEKLFF.

The chain has TRBV10-3 and TRBJ1-1, with 8 bases that match TRBD1. V trimming: 4 bases; J trimming: 3 bases; junction bases outside the gene matches: 7. The CDR3 is 15 residues long. Germline values: CDR1 ENHRY, CDR2 SYGVKD. CDR3 in amino acids: CAISVNPTGDTEAFF. The CDR3 DNA reads TGTGCCATCAGTGTAAATCCGACAGGGGACACTGAAGCTTTCTTT.

This chain uses TRBV9 with TRBJ1-1; weak D call: TRBD1 (5 bases). Germline CDR1 reads SGDLS; CDR2 reads YYNGEE. V lost 2 bases and J 4 bases, leaving 9 bases between the germline ends. This CDR3 contains 13 residues. The CDR3 nucleotides are TGTGCCAGCAGCGTGGGGCCGGGCACTGAAGCTTTCTTT. Protein sequence: CASSVGPGTEAFF.

This clone was recorded a few times. The V gene is TRBV7-8, the J gene TRBJ1-5; D is unclear. This CDR3 is 13 amino acids long. Trimming removed 7 bases at V and 5 bases at J, with 12 bases between. Per the germline V gene, CDR1 is SGHVS and CDR2 is FQNEAQ. As DNA, the CDR3 is TGTGCCAGCAACCTCCGGGGATATCAGCCCCAGCATTTT. It is translated as CASNLRGYQPQHF. Together with reference TRBV7-8 and TRBJ1-5, the CDR3 gives the full variable domain: GAGVSQSPRYKVAKRGQDVALRCDPISGHVSLFWYQQALGQGPEFLTYFQNEAQLDKSGLPSDRFFAERPEGSVSTLKIQRTQQEDSAVYLCASNLRGYQPQHFGDGTRLSIL.

This chain connects TRBV11-3 to TRBJ1-2; a possible D gene is TRBD1 (5 bases). The CDR3 covers 14 residues. CDR1 and CDR2 from the germline V gene are SGHNT and YENEEA. V was pared by 8 bases and J by 6 bases, with 19 bases between. For the CDR3, the DNA is TGTGCCAGCTCGATCTCGGGGGTCTTTAATGGCTACACCTTC. This codes for CASSISGVFNGYTF.

J is TRBJ2-3 and V is TRBV19; 8 bases are a match to TRBD1. This CDR3 spans 14 amino acids. V lost 7 bases and J lost 1; bases outside the gene matches: 4. Germline-derived CDR1 and CDR2 are LNHDA and SQIVND (reference sequence). This CDR3 is CASTQGAGTDTQYF. The CDR3 DNA reads as TGTGCCAGTACCCAGGGGGCGGGCACAGATACGCAGTATTTT. Drawing the rest from reference TRBV19 and TRBJ2-3, the complete variable domain is DGGITQSPKYLFRKEGQNVTLSCEQNLNHDAMYWYRQDPGQGLRLIYYSQIVNDFQKGDIAEGYSVSREKKESFPLTVTSAQKNPTAFYLCASTQGAGTDTQYFGPGTRLTVL.

This clone was seen more than once but under ten times. This chain uses TRBV5-6 with TRBJ1-5, with D uncertain. The CDR3 totals 14 residues. The V gene lost 9 bases and the J gene lost 1 base, with 14 bases spanning the gap. Germline V gives CDR1 SGHDT, CDR2 YYEEEE. CDR3 bases: TGTGCCATGTACGGGAAAAGGAGCAATCAGCCCCAGCATTTT. It yields the protein CAMYGKRSNQPQHF. The whole variable domain, filled in from reference TRBV5-6 and TRBJ1-5, reads DAGVTQSPTHLIKTRGQQVTLRCSPKSGHDTVSWYQQALGQGPQFIFQYYEEEERQRGNFPDRFSGHQFPNYSSELNVNALLLGDSALYLCAMYGKRSNQPQHFGDGTRLSIL.

The chain combines TRBV25-1 with TRBJ1-4; 8 bases agree with TRBD1. The germline V gene has CDR1 MGHDK and CDR2 SYGVNS. This CDR3 is 13 amino acids long. Trimming at V came to 8 bases and at J to 6 bases, leaving 5 bases not matched to a gene. CDR3 sequence: CASRTGGDEKLFF. The CDR3 DNA sequence: TGTGCCAGCCGTACAGGGGGTGATGAAAAACTGTTTTTT.

The rearrangement links TRBV2 to TRBJ1-5; TRBD1 might be the D (6 bases). Trimming removed 5 bases from V and 2 bases from J, with 13 bases in between. Germline CDR1 is SNHLY and CDR2 is FYNNEI. This CDR3 region has 15 residues. DNA of the CDR3: TGTGCCAGCAGTCTACAGGGAGTGGGCAATCAGCCCCAGCATTTT. It yields the protein CASSLQGVGNQPQHF.

The V call is TRBV18, the J call TRBJ2-1; 9 bases line up with TRBD1. Trimming removed 2 bases from V and 5 bases from J; junction bases left unmatched: 4. In germline, CDR1 is KGHSH, CDR2 LQKENI. This CDR3 is built from 15 residues. CDR3 in amino acids: CASSPDRGVHNEQFF. The CDR3 bases are TGTGCCAGCTCACCAGACAGGGGGGTTCACAATGAGCAGTTCTTC.

This clone has a single count. The chain has TRBV9 and TRBJ1-2, with TRBD1 identical over 8 bases. Germline CDR1 is SGDLS and CDR2 is YYNGEE. Trimming took 0 bases from V and 3 from J; bases not matched to a gene: 4. The length of the CDR3 is 15 residues. In nucleotides, the CDR3 is TGTGCCAGCAGCGTAGTGGTGACAGGGGACTATGGCTACACCTTC. It codes for CASSVVVTGDYGYTF.

The J gene is TRBJ1-3, the V gene TRBV10-3; D not certain. The CDR3 sequence is 12 residues long. CDR1 is ENHRY, CDR2 SYGVKD, per germline. V was cut by 7 bases and J by 0 bases, with 4 bases left in between. The CDR3, as DNA: TGTGCCATCACGAGCTCTGGAAACACCATATATTTT. This gives the protein CAITSSGNTIYF.

V gene TRBV7-9 combines with J gene TRBJ1-1; D possibly corresponds to TRBD1 (5 bases). CDR3 length: 15 amino acids. Trimming removed 5 bases at V and 4 bases at J, with 17 bases between. Germline CDR1 and CDR2: SEHNR and FQNEAQ (reference sequence). The CDR3 sequence: CASSPRREVSTEAFF. The CDR3 nucleotides read TGTGCCAGCAGCCCCCGCAGGGAAGTCAGCACTGAAGCTTTCTTT.

Only a few counts were recorded for this clone. The chain links TRBV5-6 to TRBJ2-7; tentative D call: TRBD1 (6 bases). Germline V gives CDR1 SGHDT, CDR2 YYEEEE. The CDR3 length is 15 residues. V was cut by 2 bases and J by 0 bases, with 12 bases left in between. CDR3 nucleotides: TGTGCCAGCAGCTTCCGGGACACTGGCTCCTACGAGCAGTACTTC. It specifies CASSFRDTGSYEQYF.

The rearrangement uses TRBV19 and TRBJ2-3; D remains ambiguous. The V gene's germline CDR1 is LNHDA and CDR2 SQIVND (reference sequence). The V and J ends lost 0 bases and 4 bases respectively, with 11 bases between them. CDR3 size: 15 residues. CDR3 bases: TGTGCCAGTAGTATAGATGGCAGGCTTCCAGATACGCAGTATTTT. It specifies CASSIDGRLPDTQYF.

V and J are TRBV4-2 and TRBJ2-4; a possible D gene is TRBD2 (6 bases). CDR1 and CDR2 (germline): LGHNA, YNFKEQ. The germline V and J ends were trimmed by 6 bases and 0 bases, with 12 bases remaining between them. This CDR3 is 15 amino acids long. CDR3 region: CASRRDSLAKNIQYF. For the CDR3, the DNA is TGTGCCAGCAGACGGGACTCCTTAGCCAAAAACATTCAGTACTTC.

The chain has TRBV7-9 and TRBJ2-1; 12 nucleotides agree with TRBD2. Germline trimming cut 5 bases from V and 4 bases from J; bases unmatched to any gene: 3. The CDR3 contains 15 residues. The germline V gene has CDR1 SEHNR and CDR2 FQNEAQ (reference sequence). In DNA, the CDR3 is TGTGCCAGCAGCACGACTAGCGGGGGTTACAATGAGCAGTTCTTC. The encoded protein is CASSTTSGGYNEQFF.

The chain recombines TRBV6-6 with TRBJ2-3, with D maybe TRBD2 (6 bases). CDR1 is MNHNY, CDR2 SVGAGI, per germline (reference sequence). CDR3 length equals 15 residues. V shed 4 bases and J shed 8 bases, with 19 bases lying between them. CDR3 in DNA: TGTGCCAGCAGTTCGTTGACTAGACTCTCTGGTACGCAGTATTTT. Protein product: CASSSLTRLSGTQYF.

Concerning this clone itself: This sample includes further DNA sequences coding for the same CDR3. The gene calls are TRBV6-6 and TRBJ1-1; tentative D call: TRBD1 (5 bases). This CDR3 region has 11 residues. CDR1 MNHNY and CDR2 SVGAGI come from the germline V gene (reference sequence). The ends were cut back, 7 bases at V and 14 bases at J, with 17 bases in the middle. The CDR3 loop is CASTGGGTAFF. The CDR3 DNA reads as TGTGCCAGCACCGGGGGGGGTACGGCCTTCTTT.

The chain is built from TRBV5-6 and TRBJ2-7; 9 bases map to TRBD2. V gave up 4 bases and J gave up 6 bases; unmatched junction bases: 8. Germline CDR1 is SGHDT and CDR2 is YYEEEE. The CDR3 has 14 amino acids. CDR3 amino acids: CASSRRASGVEQYF. CDR3 DNA sequence: TGTGCCAGCAGCCGACGGGCTAGCGGGGTCGAGCAGTACTTC.